A selection of T cell receptor beta chains follows, all from one sample in a study of T cell changes during pregnancy in multiple sclerosis. TCRdb keeps only in-frame clones here, not all; method: immunoSEQ multiplex PCR. The repertoire has about 74,000 clones, around 85% of them found once; the top ten carry 3% to 3.5%. The input for sequencing was peripheral blood, taken before pregnancy. The receptor source for this set is a female donor with multiple sclerosis, enrolled in a pregnancy study. CDR3s include the opening cysteine and the closing phenylalanine or tryptophan. D genes are given only for firm matches. Part of the rows lack a size; the others show once, few, many or a class for expanded clones.

j_gene,v_gene,abundance,d_gene,CDR3aa,CDR3nt
TRBJ2-5,TRBV29-1,NA,NA,CSVEFSRGTSETQYF,TGCAGCGTTGAATTTTCCCGGGGTACCTCGGAGACCCAGTACTTC
TRBJ1-1,TRBV7-6,NA,TRBD1,CASSRDRGNTEAFF,TGTGCCAGCAGCCGCGACAGGGGTAACACTGAAGCTTTCTTT
TRBJ1-4,TRBV9,NA,NA,CASSGREGHEKLFF,TGTGCCAGCAGCGGACGGGAGGGACATGAAAAACTGTTTTTT
TRBJ2-2,TRBV18,NA,TRBD1,CASSPQRLDRVGTGELFF,TGTGCCAGCTCACCCCAACGACTCGACAGGGTCGGCACCGGGGAGCTGTTTTTT
TRBJ1-2,TRBV7-9,NA,NA,CASSPAQGIYGYTF,TGTGCCAGCAGTCCGGCCCAGGGTATCTATGGCTACACCTTC
TRBJ1-1,TRBV2,NA,NA,CASSETGGDTEAFF,TGTGCCAGCAGCGAAACAGGAGGGGACACTGAAGCTTTCTTT
TRBJ2-2,TRBV11-2,NA,TRBD2,CASSSLRSGGRELFF,TGTGCCAGCAGCTCCCTCCGTAGCGGGGGGAGGGAGCTGTTTTTT
TRBJ1-1,TRBV5-1,NA,NA,CASSPAVRNTEAFF,TGCGCCAGCAGCCCCGCAGTACGAAACACTGAAGCTTTCTTT
TRBJ2-7,TRBV7-9,NA,NA,CASSSFRDTAYEQYF,TGTGCCAGCAGCTCATTCAGGGACACAGCCTACGAGCAGTACTTC
TRBJ2-6,TRBV4-3,NA,NA,CASSHNQGSGANVLTF,TGCGCCAGCAGCCACAACCAGGGGTCTGGGGCCAACGTCCTGACTTTC
TRBJ2-5,TRBV7-2,once,NA,CASSLEHRGTQYF,TGTGCCAGCAGCTTAGAACACCGAGGTACCCAGTACTTC
TRBJ2-2,TRBV5-1,NA,TRBD1,CASRGQGNTGELFF,TGCGCCAGCAGGGGACAGGGGAACACCGGGGAGCTGTTTTTT
TRBJ1-2,TRBV19,NA,NA,CASSISPVRNSYGYTF,TGTGCCAGTAGTATATCCCCGGTGCGGAACTCCTATGGCTACACCTTC
TRBJ2-2,TRBV19,NA,TRBD2,CASSRRGGQVNTGELFF,TGTGCCAGTAGTAGGCGGGGGGGCCAGGTAAACACCGGGGAGCTGTTTTTT
TRBJ1-3,TRBV9,NA,NA,CASSYQAANTIYF,TGTGCCAGCAGCTACCAGGCCGCGAACACCATATATTTT
TRBJ1-4,TRBV7-2,NA,NA,CASSLRQDNEKLFF,TGTGCCAGCAGCCTCCGACAGGATAATGAAAAACTGTTTTTT
TRBJ2-1,TRBV30,NA,TRBD2,CAWGGLAGSSFNEQFF,TGTGCCTGGGGAGGACTAGCGGGATCCTCTTTCAATGAGCAGTTCTTC
TRBJ2-1,TRBV2,once,NA,CASTPRGTSYEQFF,TGTGCCAGCACCCCCAGGGGGACTAGTTATGAGCAGTTCTTC
TRBJ1-3,TRBV5-1,NA,NA,CASSSGGGEGNTIYF,TGCGCCAGCAGCTCCGGGGGGGGCGAAGGAAACACCATATATTTT
TRBJ1-2,TRBV20-1,few,NA,CSAAVGFGYTF,TGCAGTGCTGCCGTCGGGTTCGGCTACACCTTC
TRBJ2-7,TRBV20-1,once,TRBD2,CRAAGGSVQYF,TGCAGAGCGGCGGGGGGCAGCGTGCAGTACTTC
TRBJ2-2,TRBV19,NA,TRBD2,CASSILAGGPGTGELFF,TGTGCCAGTAGTATCTTAGCGGGAGGGCCGGGCACCGGGGAGCTGTTTTTT
TRBJ2-5,TRBV11-3,NA,TRBD1,CASSSGTGEETQYF,TGTGCCAGCAGCTCTGGGACAGGGGAAGAGACCCAGTACTTC
TRBJ2-7,TRBV7-9,few,NA,CASSSDSFSYEQYF,TGTGCCAGCAGCTCGGACAGCTTCTCCTACGAGCAGTACTTC
TRBJ2-1,TRBV18,NA,NA,CASSPGGVGTNNEQFF,TGTGCCAGCTCACCAGGGGGCGTCGGAACTAACAATGAGCAGTTCTTC
TRBJ1-2,TRBV6-5,NA,NA,CASKSGQNYGYTF,TGTGCCAGCAAGTCTGGACAGAACTATGGCTACACCTTC
TRBJ1-2,TRBV6-1,NA,NA,CASSDLGPSDYGYTF,TGTGCCAGCAGTGATCTGGGGCCCTCGGACTATGGCTACACCTTC
TRBJ1-4,TRBV19,NA,NA,CATSGRGEKLFF,TGTGCCACCTCAGGACGGGGTGAAAAACTGTTTTTT